This paragraph covers one T cell receptor (beta chain) sequence. Profiled with immunoSEQ multiplex PCR; TCRdb holds only in-frame clones, not every one. The table shows about 29,000 clones, with 85% to 95% occurring only once. The entry originates in a study of T cells in tuberculosis. V lost 1 base, J lost 2 bases, and 15 bases lay in between. The CDR3 length is 17 residues. Germline CDR1 MGHRA, CDR2 YSYEKL. V usage is TRBV4-1 and J usage is TRBJ1-3, with a weak D call TRBD1 (6 bases). This clonotype was sampled from a donor under 30 with latent tuberculosis or without tuberculosis infection. The sample was PBMCs. The CDR3 DNA sequence: TGCGCCAGCAGCCAAGTCGGTGGCAGGGGTGCTGGAAACACCATATATTTT. It is translated as CASSQVGGRGAGNTIYF.